These T cell receptor beta chains were read from a single sample in a study of cytomegalovirus exposure and HLA in healthy donors. The protocol was immunoSEQ multiplex PCR, while the TCRdb copy is restricted to in-frame clones and leaves out a portion. The table has some 130,000 clones, around 82% seen once. Sequences were obtained from PBMCs. The source of these receptors is a male donor in good health and CMV-seropositive. Both conserved end residues are part of each CDR3. D genes are given only for firm matches. The size entry is marked missing in some rows and otherwise reads once, few, many or a size class.

TRBJ2-7 TRBV13 . . CASSPLSSGSVGGEQYF TGTGCCAGCAGCCCCCTTTCATCAGGGTCCGTCGGGGGCGAGCAGTACTTC
TRBJ2-2 TRBV18 . . CASSPSTSGTGELFF TGTGCCAGCTCACCAAGTACTAGTGGCACCGGGGAGCTGTTTTTT
TRBJ1-5 TRBV6-5 . . CASSYYMGSNQPQHF TGTGCCAGCAGTTACTACATGGGCTCAAATCAGCCCCAGCATTTT
TRBJ1-2 TRBV7-2 TRBD1 once CASSPEPGGAHYGYTF TGTGCCAGCAGCCCAGAACCAGGGGGCGCTCACTATGGCTACACCTTC
TRBJ1-1 TRBV18 TRBD1 . CASSLTTGTGDTEAFF TGTGCCAGCTCCCTCACCACCGGGACAGGGGACACTGAAGCTTTCTTT
TRBJ2-3 TRBV7-6 TRBD2 . CASSLALATDTQYF TGTGCCAGCAGCTTGGCACTAGCGACAGATACGCAGTATTTT
TRBJ1-3 TRBV4-1 . . CASSLGVPDTIYF TGCGCCAGCAGCCTAGGAGTACCGGACACCATATATTTT
TRBJ1-1 TRBV7-8 TRBD1 . CASSSHWDRSGLGAFF TGTGCCAGCAGCTCCCATTGGGACAGGAGCGGTTTGGGAGCTTTCTTT
TRBJ2-1 TRBV7-2 TRBD2 . CASSLSLSGGHEQFF TGTGCCAGCAGCTTATCTCTAAGCGGGGGTCATGAGCAGTTCTTC
TRBJ2-7 TRBV6-1 TRBD2 . CASSASLSGRSYEQYF TGTGCCAGCAGTGCGAGCCTTAGCGGGAGATCCTACGAGCAGTACTTC
TRBJ1-5 TRBV6-1 . few CASSEPGQPQHF TGTGCCAGCAGTGAACCGGGGCAGCCCCAGCATTTT
TRBJ1-2 TRBV28 TRBD1 few CASRPGGQVHYGYTF TGTGCCAGCAGGCCTGGGGGACAGGTACACTATGGCTACACCTTC
TRBJ2-5 TRBV4-2 TRBD2 few CASSQGGGAGGTQYF TGTGCCAGCAGCCAAGGTGGAGGGGCGGGAGGGACCCAGTACTTC
TRBJ2-1 TRBV5-1 . . CASSLGLASYNEQFF TGCGCCAGCAGCTTGGGTCTGGCCTCCTACAATGAGCAGTTCTTC
TRBJ1-3 TRBV18 . . CASSPLGWEGSGNTIYF TGTGCCAGCTCACCCCTCGGTTGGGAGGGCTCTGGAAACACCATATATTTT
TRBJ2-1 TRBV6-6 . . CASSPQGGGNEQFF TGTGCCAGCAGTCCACAGGGGGGGGGAAATGAGCAGTTCTTC
TRBJ1-1 TRBV11-2 . . CASSWGGEGPEAFF TGTGCCAGCAGTTGGGGGGGGGAAGGGCCTGAAGCTTTCTTT
TRBJ2-1 TRBV29-1 TRBD2 . CSLSTSGSYNEQFF TGCAGCCTATCTACTAGCGGCTCCTACAATGAGCAGTTCTTC
TRBJ2-2 TRBV13 TRBD1 . CASSLQGAANTGELFF TGTGCCAGCAGCTTACAGGGGGCTGCTAACACCGGGGAGCTGTTTTTT
TRBJ2-7 TRBV10-2 . . CASSALDLGYEQYF TGCGCCAGCAGTGCACTAGATTTAGGGTACGAGCAGTACTTC
TRBJ2-3 TRBV2 TRBD2 few CASSSGLAEPSGDTQYF TGTGCCAGCAGTTCGGGACTAGCGGAACCAAGCGGGGATACGCAGTATTTT
TRBJ2-5 TRBV19 TRBD2 . CASSLGTSRETQYF TGTGCCAGTAGCCTAGGGACTAGCAGGGAGACCCAGTACTTC
TRBJ1-5 TRBV5-1 . . CASSLVPGRQPQHF TGCGCCAGCAGCTTGGTTCCGGGAAGGCAGCCCCAGCATTTT
TRBJ2-7 TRBV27 TRBD2 . CASSSRLAGTPYEQYF TGTGCCAGCAGTTCACGACTAGCGGGCACCCCCTACGAGCAGTACTTC
TRBJ2-1 TRBV25-1 . . CASSEGFGSGQFF TGTGCCAGCAGTGAAGGGTTTGGGTCGGGGCAGTTCTTC
TRBJ1-4 TRBV28 TRBD1 once CASSPSGGQEKLFF TGTGCCAGCAGCCCTTCAGGGGGACAAGAAAAACTGTTTTTT
TRBJ1-4 TRBV18 TRBD1 . CASSPGTGNEKLFF TGTGCCAGCTCACCGGGGACAGGCAATGAAAAACTGTTTTTT
TRBJ2-1 TRBV19 TRBD2 . CASSVTSGNEQFF TGTGCCAGTAGTGTAACTAGCGGCAATGAGCAGTTCTTC
TRBJ2-1 TRBV18 . . CASSPPVDTLVNEQFF TGTGCCAGCTCACCACCGGTGGACACCCTAGTCAATGAGCAGTTCTTC
TRBJ2-3 TRBV7-8 TRBD1 . CASSLIRDRDTDTQYF TGTGCCAGCAGCTTAATCCGGGACAGGGACACAGATACGCAGTATTTT
TRBJ1-6 TRBV30 . . CAWSSGRNSPLHF TGTGCCTGGAGCTCAGGGAGGAATTCACCCCTCCACTTT
TRBJ2-7 TRBV7-9 . . CSSSLAYEQYF TGTTCCAGCAGCCTCGCCTACGAGCAGTACTTC
TRBJ2-5 TRBV18 . . CASSPRLRAAYQETQYF TGTGCCAGCTCACCACGTCTTCGAGCAGCGTACCAAGAGACCCAGTACTTC
TRBJ2-3 TRBV4-3 . once CASSQVWGGPDTQYF TGCGCCAGCAGCCAAGTTTGGGGGGGCCCAGATACGCAGTATTTT